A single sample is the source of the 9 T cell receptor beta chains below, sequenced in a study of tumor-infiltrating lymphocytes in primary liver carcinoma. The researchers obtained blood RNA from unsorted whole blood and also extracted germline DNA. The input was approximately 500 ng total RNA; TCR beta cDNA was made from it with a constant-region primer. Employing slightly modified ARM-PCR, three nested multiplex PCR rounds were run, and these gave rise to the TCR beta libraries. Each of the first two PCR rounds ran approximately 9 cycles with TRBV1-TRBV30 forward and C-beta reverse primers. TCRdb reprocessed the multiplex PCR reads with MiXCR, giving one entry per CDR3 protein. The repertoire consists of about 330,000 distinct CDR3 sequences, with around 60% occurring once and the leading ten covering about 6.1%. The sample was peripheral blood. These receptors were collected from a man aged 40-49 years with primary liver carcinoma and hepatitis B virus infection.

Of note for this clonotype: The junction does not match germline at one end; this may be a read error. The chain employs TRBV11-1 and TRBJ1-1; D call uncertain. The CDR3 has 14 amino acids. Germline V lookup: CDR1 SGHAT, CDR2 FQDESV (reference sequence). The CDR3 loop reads CASSSATWGTEAFF. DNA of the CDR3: TGTGCCAGCAGCTCAGCGACCTGGGGAACTGAAGCCTTCTTT.

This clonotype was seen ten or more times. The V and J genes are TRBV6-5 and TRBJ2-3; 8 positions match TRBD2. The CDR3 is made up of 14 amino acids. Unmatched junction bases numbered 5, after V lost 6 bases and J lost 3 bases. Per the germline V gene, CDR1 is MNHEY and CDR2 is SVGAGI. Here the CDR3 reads CASSLGGGTDTQYF. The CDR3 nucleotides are TGTGCCAGCAGCCTCGGGGGGGGGACAGATACGCAGTATTTT.

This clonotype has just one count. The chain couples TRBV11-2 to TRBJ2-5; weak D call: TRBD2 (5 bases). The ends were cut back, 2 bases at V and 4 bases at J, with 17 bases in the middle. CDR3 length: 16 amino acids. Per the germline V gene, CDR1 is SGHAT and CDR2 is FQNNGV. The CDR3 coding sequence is TGTGCCAGCAGCTTAAGTACGCGGGTGTGGGTAGAGACCCAGTACTTC. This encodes CASSLSTRVWVETQYF.

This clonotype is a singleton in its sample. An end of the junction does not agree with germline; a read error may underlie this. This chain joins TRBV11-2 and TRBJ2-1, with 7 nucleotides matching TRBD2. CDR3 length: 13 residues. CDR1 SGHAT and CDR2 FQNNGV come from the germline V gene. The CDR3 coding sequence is TGTACCAGCAGCTTAGTGCGTTGGACTAGGCAGTTCTTC. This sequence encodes CTSSLVRWTRQFF. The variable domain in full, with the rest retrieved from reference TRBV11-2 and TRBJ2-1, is EAGVAQSPRYKIIEKRQSVAFWCNPISGHATLYWYQQILGQGPKLLIQFQNNGVVDDSQLPKDRFSAERLKGVDSTLKIQPAKLEDSAVYLCTSSLVRWTRQFFGPGTRLTVL.

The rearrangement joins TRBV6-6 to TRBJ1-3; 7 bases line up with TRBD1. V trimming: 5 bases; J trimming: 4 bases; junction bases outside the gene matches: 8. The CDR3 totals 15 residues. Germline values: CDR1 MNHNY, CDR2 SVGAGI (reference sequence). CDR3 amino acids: CASSISTGSGNTIYF. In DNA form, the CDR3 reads TGTGCCAGCAGTATATCGACAGGGTCAGGAAACACCATATATTTT.

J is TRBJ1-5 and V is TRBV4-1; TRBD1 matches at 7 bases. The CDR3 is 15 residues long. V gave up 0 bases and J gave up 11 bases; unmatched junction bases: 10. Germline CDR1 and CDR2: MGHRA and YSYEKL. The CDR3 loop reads CASSQDGQPGQSQHF. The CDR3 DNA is TGCGCCAGCAGCCAAGATGGGCAACCGGGACAGTCCCAGCATTTT.

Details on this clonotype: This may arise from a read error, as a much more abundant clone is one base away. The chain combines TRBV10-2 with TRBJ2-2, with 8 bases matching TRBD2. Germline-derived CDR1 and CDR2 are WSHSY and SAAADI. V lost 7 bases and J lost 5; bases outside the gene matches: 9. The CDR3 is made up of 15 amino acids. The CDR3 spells CASNDPGGVTGELFF. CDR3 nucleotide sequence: TGCGCCAGCAATGACCCGGGAGGGGTTACCGGGGAGCTGTTTTTT.

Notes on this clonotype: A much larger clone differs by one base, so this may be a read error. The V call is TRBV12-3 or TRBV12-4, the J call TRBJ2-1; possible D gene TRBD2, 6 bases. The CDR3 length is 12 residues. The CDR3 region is CVSSIPGTAPFF. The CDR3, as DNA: TGTGTCAGCAGTATACCCGGGACTGCCCCGTTCTTC.

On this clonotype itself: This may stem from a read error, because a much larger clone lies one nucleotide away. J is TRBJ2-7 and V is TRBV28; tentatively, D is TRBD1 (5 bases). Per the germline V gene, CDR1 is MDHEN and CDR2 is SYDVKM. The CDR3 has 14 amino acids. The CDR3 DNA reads TGTGCCAGCAGCCTAGGACACCGATCCTGCGAGCAGTACTTC. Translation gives CASSLGHRSCEQYF.